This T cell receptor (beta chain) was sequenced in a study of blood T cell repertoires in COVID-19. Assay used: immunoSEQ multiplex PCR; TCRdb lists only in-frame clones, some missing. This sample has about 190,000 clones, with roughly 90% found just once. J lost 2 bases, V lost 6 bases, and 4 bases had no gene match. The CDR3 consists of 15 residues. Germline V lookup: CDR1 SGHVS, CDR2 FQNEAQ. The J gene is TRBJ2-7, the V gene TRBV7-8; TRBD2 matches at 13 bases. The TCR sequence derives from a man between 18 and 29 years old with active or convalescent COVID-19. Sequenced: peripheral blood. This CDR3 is CASSPLAGGTYEQYF. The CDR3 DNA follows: TGTGCCAGCAGTCCACTAGCGGGGGGGACCTACGAGCAGTACTTC. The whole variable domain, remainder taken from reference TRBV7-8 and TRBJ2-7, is GAGVSQSPRYKVAKRGQDVALRCDPISGHVSLFWYQQALGQGPEFLTYFQNEAQLDKSGLPSDRFFAERPEGSVSTLKIQRTQQEDSAVYLCASSPLAGGTYEQYFGPGTRLTVT.